Below, one T cell receptor beta chain is given with its context. The antigen is undetermined. The V and J ends lost 3 bases and 0 bases, in that order; junction bases with no gene match: 12. Germline V CDR1 and CDR2: MGHRA, YSYEKL. The CDR3 covers 19 residues. This record belongs to a study of T cells after yellow fever vaccination. At the level of the study: With SMART-Seq v4 Ultra Low Input, the fractions containing low cell numbers were prepared. Findings of the study overall: A small share of clonotypes appeared in both CD4 and CD8 compartments. The study noted that FACS-sorted repertoires could contain abundant clonotypes contaminating from the bulk population.

Template-switching 5'RACE yielded the TCR cDNA; a universal primer site and UMIs were added in the process. TCRdb redid the calling of the 5' RACE reads with MiXCR, one entry per CDR3 protein. The sample contains about 350,000 distinct CDR3 sequences, roughly 8.6% of which appear only once. The input for sequencing was PBMCs, taken roughly 46 days after the first yellow fever vaccination. The source of this sequence is a man aged 18 to 30 who received the YFV17D yellow fever vaccine. The chain employs TRBV4-1 and TRBJ2-3, with TRBD2 identical over 10 bases. The CDR3 sequence: CASSQDEPSGGSSTDTQYF. The CDR3 DNA sequence: TGCGCCAGCAGCCAGGACGAGCCTAGCGGGGGATCTAGCACAGATACGCAGTATTTT.